Presented here are 18 T cell receptor beta chains from one specimen sequenced in a study of T cells after yellow fever vaccination. One entry per CDR3 protein, called by TCRdb with MiXCR from the 5' RACE reads. The sample lists around 300,000 distinct CDR3 sequences, roughly 3.9% occurring once. This sample comprised PBMCs, obtained 5 days after the yellow fever booster vaccination. The receptors were sampled from a man between 18 and 35 years old who received the YFV17D yellow fever vaccine.

The chain joins TRBV29-1 to TRBJ2-2; D unclear. CDR3 length: 13 residues. Germline CDR1 and CDR2: SQVTM and ANQGSEA. The germline V and J ends were trimmed by 3 bases and 1 base, with 6 bases remaining between them. The chain's CDR3 is CSVDSGNTGELFF. The CDR3 nucleotides are TGCAGCGTTGACTCCGGGAACACCGGGGAGCTGTTTTTT.

This clonotype was seen a few times. The rearrangement joins TRBV29-1 to TRBJ2-3; D remains unclear. V was trimmed by 6 bases and J by 2 bases, leaving 3 bases between them. Germline CDR1 is SQVTM and CDR2 is ANQGSEA. The CDR3 extends over 10 amino acids. DNA for the CDR3: TGCAGCGTATCCACAGATACGCAGTATTTT. It translates to CSVSTDTQYF.

This clonotype occurred many times. The chain joins TRBV18 to TRBJ2-5, with D unresolved. This CDR3 region has 16 residues. V was pared by 0 bases and J by 5 bases, with 16 bases between. CDR1 KGHSH and CDR2 LQKENI come from the germline V gene. The DNA for the CDR3 is TGTGCCAGCTCACCACCTGGCCGTACCCCTTCGGAGACCCAGTACTTC. Its protein is CASSPPGRTPSETQYF.

This sequence joins TRBV5-1 and TRBJ2-3, with 13 bases lining up with TRBD2. CDR1 is SGHRS and CDR2 is YFSETQ in the germline V gene. The CDR3 totals 18 residues. Trimming took 4 bases from V and 0 from J; bases not matched to a gene: 8. The CDR3 bases are TGCGCCAGCAGCCTGGGACTAGCGGGGCCACCTAGCACAGATACGCAGTATTTT. Amino acids: CASSLGLAGPPSTDTQYF.

The genes are TRBV5-5 and TRBJ2-2; TRBD1 agrees at 9 bases. J lost 2 bases, V lost 0 bases, and 8 bases had no gene match. Germline V CDR1 and CDR2: SGHKS, YYEKEE (reference sequence). The CDR3 spans 18 residues. Here the CDR3 DNA reads TGTGCCAGCAGCTTGGGGCATACAGGGGGCTACAACACCGGGGAGCTGTTTTTT. Encoded protein: CASSLGHTGGYNTGELFF.

Ten or more counts support this clonotype. The CDR3 loop is CSARDRGSGFSYEQYF. CDR3 coding DNA: TGCAGTGCTAGAGATCGTGGTAGCGGCTTCTCCTACGAGCAGTACTTC. The chain recombines TRBV20-1 with TRBJ2-7, with D perhaps matching TRBD2 (6 bases). The CDR3 spans 16 residues. Germline V gene data show CDR1 as DFQATT and CDR2 as SNEGSKA (reference sequence). The V and J ends lost 0 bases and 0 bases respectively, with 15 bases between them.

The chain has TRBV7-9 and TRBJ1-1; perhaps TRBD1 as D (5 bases). Trimming cost V 0 bases and J 7 bases, with 9 bases left between them. Germline V gives CDR1 SEHNR, CDR2 FQNEAQ (reference sequence). The CDR3 has 13 amino acids. Here the CDR3 DNA reads TGTGCCAGCAGCTTAGCGACGGGGCATGAAGCTTTCTTT. Protein sequence: CASSLATGHEAFF. Variable domain in full (rest from reference TRBV7-9 and TRBJ1-1): DTGVSQNPRHKITKRGQNVTFRCDPISEHNRLYWYRQTLGQGPEFLTYFQNEAQLEKSRLLSDRFSAERPKGSFSTLEIQRTEQGDSAMYLCASSLATGHEAFFGQGTRLTVV.

This clonotype came up many times. This chain joins TRBV7-9 and TRBJ1-2; TRBD1 might be the D (5 bases). The CDR3 consists of 14 residues. Between the trimmed V and J ends, which lost 2 bases and 4 bases, there was a span of 11 bases. Germline CDR1 is SEHNR and CDR2 is FQNEAQ (reference sequence). CDR3 sequence (DNA): TGTGCCAGCAGCTTATGGGGGGTGTCCTATGGCTACACCTTC. Its translation is CASSLWGVSYGYTF.

The J gene is TRBJ2-5, the V gene TRBV2; D possibly corresponds to TRBD2 (6 bases). This CDR3 spans 15 amino acids. The germline V gene encodes CDR1 SNHLY and CDR2 FYNNEI. V lost 6 bases and J lost 1, with 15 bases in between. The CDR3: CASRPVGSGQETQYF. The DNA of the CDR3 is TGTGCCAGCAGACCCGTGGGTAGCGGCCAAGAGACCCAGTACTTC.

The chain is built from TRBV18 and TRBJ1-5; no firm D call. The CDR3 has 14 residues. Germline loops: CDR1 KGHSH, CDR2 LQKENI. V lost 5 bases and J 0 bases, leaving 8 bases between the germline ends. The DNA for the CDR3 is TGTGCCAGCTCAGTCTGGGATAGCAATCAGCCCCAGCATTTT. Protein: CASSVWDSNQPQHF.

This clonotype has a handful of counts. The CDR3 region is CASSGYVGVTNYGYTF. In DNA, the CDR3 is TGTGCCAGCAGTGGATACGTCGGGGTCACGAACTATGGCTACACCTTC. The gene calls are TRBV6-1 and TRBJ1-2, with D unclear. Germline V CDR1 and CDR2: MNHNS, SASEGT. V was clipped by 4 bases and J by 2 bases, with 17 bases between them. The CDR3 contains 16 residues.

CDR3 nucleotides: TGTGCCAGCAGCTTGGACGGGGCTGAAGCTTTCTTT. Translation: CASSLDGAEAFF. V gene TRBV5-6 combines with J gene TRBJ1-1; no clear D gene. Germline lookup yields CDR1 SGHDT and CDR2 YYEEEE. V lost 0 bases and J lost 6, with 6 bases in between. The CDR3 runs to 12 residues.

This sequence joins TRBV6-5 and TRBJ1-5; TRBD1 matches 8 bases. V was clipped by 5 bases and J by 0 bases; unmatched bases: 6. The CDR3 totals 16 residues. CDR1 is MNHEY, CDR2 SVGAGI, per germline. CDR3 sequence (DNA): TGTGCCAGCAGTCCCACAGGGGGGGCTAGCAATCAGCCCCAGCATTTT. It yields the protein CASSPTGGASNQPQHF.

The V gene is TRBV20-1, the J gene TRBJ1-3; 10 bases map to TRBD1. J was trimmed by 4 bases and V by 1 base; bases with no gene match: 1. Germline lookup yields CDR1 DFQATT and CDR2 SNEGSKA (reference sequence). The CDR3 has 14 residues. The CDR3 reads CSARGGQGGNTIYF. CDR3 nucleotide sequence: TGCAGTGCTAGAGGGGGACAGGGGGGAAACACCATATATTTT.

The chain has TRBV5-4 and TRBJ2-2; TRBD1 aligns across 9 bases. V trimming: 0 bases; J trimming: 5 bases; junction bases outside the gene matches: 17. The CDR3 sequence is 20 residues long. Germline V lookup: CDR1 SGHNT, CDR2 YYREEE (reference sequence). The CDR3 nucleotides are TGTGCCAGCAGCTTGGCCGGCCGAAGGACAGGGGATCTAGGGACCGGGGAGCTGTTTTTT. This codes for CASSLAGRRTGDLGTGELFF.

The rearrangement joins TRBV7-8 to TRBJ1-1; a weak D match, TRBD1 (6 bases). The CDR3 is 15 residues long. Trimming stripped 10 bases from V and 0 bases from J, with 18 bases between. In germline, CDR1 is SGHVS, CDR2 FQNEAQ. The CDR3 nucleotides are TGTGCCACCACTCGAGGGGGGTCCGTGAACACTGAAGCTTTCTTT. Protein product: CATTRGGSVNTEAFF.

The J gene is TRBJ2-7, the V gene TRBV5-1, with D perhaps given as TRBD1 or TRBD2 (5 bases each). V lost 5 bases and J lost 2, with 11 bases in between. Germline CDR1 and CDR2: SGHRS and YFSETQ. CDR3 size: 13 residues. The CDR3 loop reads CASRNLGAYEQYF. In nucleotides, the CDR3 is TGCGCCAGCAGGAATCTGGGGGCCTACGAGCAGTACTTC.

This chain joins TRBV4-3 and TRBJ2-7; D unresolved. Between the trimmed V and J ends, which lost 1 base and 2 bases, there was a span of 12 bases. The CDR3 contains 15 residues. Germline lookup yields CDR1 LGHNA and CDR2 YSLEER. Here the CDR3 DNA reads TGCGCCAGCAGCCAAGTTTGGGCCCCCCCCTACGAGCAGTACTTC. The encoded protein is CASSQVWAPPYEQYF.